The rows below give T cell receptor beta chains drawn from one sample of a study of T-cell reconstitution after alpha-beta-depleted transplantation in children. TCRdb called the PCR reads again in MiXCR, with one record for every CDR3 protein. The data hold 250,000 to 350,000 distinct CDR3 sequences, with around 25% observed a single time. The specimen comprised PBMCs, mostly from graft donor cells, sampled 180 days after TCRalphabeta/CD19-depleted stem cell transplant. The receptors here all came from a male patient younger than 18 who had a stem cell transplant for acute lymphoblastic leukemia, so the T cells may come from the graft donor. The CDR3 runs from the conserved cysteine through the conserved F or W. D genes are given only for firm matches. Some rows have no size entry. The others give once, few or many, or a class for an expanded clone.

D gene: .
clone size: few
J gene: TRBJ2-7
V gene: TRBV20-1
CDR3 DNA: TGCAGTGCTAGATTTGACAGGCACCATCCCTACGAGCAGTACTTC
CDR3 protein: CSARFDRHHPYEQYF

D gene: .
clone size: .
J gene: TRBJ2-2
V gene: TRBV7-2
CDR3 DNA: TGTGCCAGCAGCTTAGGGCAGGGGATAGAAAAAGGGACCGGGGAGCTGTTTTTT
CDR3 protein: CASSLGQGIEKGTGELFF

D gene: TRBD1
clone size: few
J gene: TRBJ2-7
V gene: TRBV6-5
CDR3 DNA: TGTGCCAGCAGCACGGGGGACAGGGTTTACTTC
CDR3 protein: CASSTGDRVYF

D gene: .
clone size: few
J gene: TRBJ2-7
V gene: TRBV4-1
CDR3 DNA: TGCGCCAGCAGCCAAGATGTGGGGGGTTCCTACGAGCAGTACTTC
CDR3 protein: CASSQDVGGSYEQYF

D gene: .
clone size: .
J gene: TRBJ2-7
V gene: TRBV7-9
CDR3 DNA: TGTGCCGGCGGAGCCGAGGGGCGCGAGCAGTACTTC
CDR3 protein: CAGGAEGREQYF

D gene: .
clone size: few
J gene: TRBJ2-5
V gene: TRBV5-1
CDR3 DNA: TGCGCCAGCAGCCACAGGACATACCAATCCCCTACCCAGTACTTC
CDR3 protein: CASSHRTYQSPTQYF

D gene: TRBD2
clone size: many
J gene: TRBJ2-7
V gene: TRBV27
CDR3 DNA: TGTGCCAGCAGTTTACGGGGGGGCGAGCAGTACTTC
CDR3 protein: CASSLRGGEQYF

D gene: .
clone size: few
J gene: TRBJ2-2
V gene: TRBV4-1
CDR3 DNA: TGCGCCAGCACTCGGCTACCCCACACCGGGGAGCTGTTTTTT
CDR3 protein: CASTRLPHTGELFF

D gene: .
clone size: .
J gene: TRBJ2-5
V gene: TRBV10-3
CDR3 DNA: TGTGCCATCAGTAGGGGAAGTGTAGCTAGTGGAGAGACCCAGTACTTC
CDR3 protein: CAISRGSVASGETQYF

D gene: .
clone size: few
J gene: TRBJ1-1
V gene: TRBV5-1
CDR3 DNA: TGCGCCAGCAGCTTTCGAGACAGTATCCTGAACACTCTCAGATTCTTT
CDR3 protein: CASSFRDSILNTLRFF

D gene: .
clone size: many
J gene: TRBJ2-2
V gene: TRBV10-2
CDR3 DNA: TGCGCCAGCACGAAGGGGGAGTTGGCCGGGGAGCTGTTTTTT
CDR3 protein: CASTKGELAGELFF

D gene: .
clone size: many
J gene: TRBJ2-2
V gene: TRBV5-1
CDR3 DNA: TGCGCCAGCAGCCAAGATAGCGCCGGGGAGCTGTTTTTT
CDR3 protein: CASSQDSAGELFF

D gene: .
clone size: .
J gene: TRBJ2-7
V gene: TRBV29-1
CDR3 DNA: TGCAGCGTTGTTCCCCCGGGATCGGGGTACGAGCAGTACTTC
CDR3 protein: CSVVPPGSGYEQYF

D gene: .
clone size: .
J gene: TRBJ2-1
V gene: TRBV7-8
CDR3 DNA: TGTGCCAGCAGCTTAGAACCGGACTCCTGGACCTACAATGAGCAGTTCTTC
CDR3 protein: CASSLEPDSWTYNEQFF

D gene: .
clone size: few
J gene: TRBJ2-7
V gene: TRBV4-1
CDR3 DNA: TGCGCCAGCAGCCAAGGACCCCCCGGGACACCGCTGTACGAGCAGTACTTC
CDR3 protein: CASSQGPPGTPLYEQYF

D gene: .
clone size: .
J gene: TRBJ1-1
V gene: TRBV20-1
CDR3 DNA: TGCAGTGCTAGAGATAGGAGAGGGTTTGAAGCTTTCTTT
CDR3 protein: CSARDRRGFEAFF

D gene: TRBD1
clone size: .
J gene: TRBJ2-1
V gene: TRBV20-1
CDR3 DNA: TGCAGTGCTAGAGATCGGGACAGGGTATACAATGAGCAGTTCTTC
CDR3 protein: CSARDRDRVYNEQFF

D gene: TRBD2
clone size: .
J gene: TRBJ2-4
V gene: TRBV4-1
CDR3 DNA: TGCGCCAGCAGCCTCCCATCCGGGACTAGCGGGTCGGCCAAAAACATTCAGTACTTC
CDR3 protein: CASSLPSGTSGSAKNIQYF

D gene: TRBD2
clone size: .
J gene: TRBJ2-7
V gene: TRBV7-6
CDR3 DNA: TGTGCCAGCAGCTTCGGACTAGCGGGGACCTACGAGCAGTACTTC
CDR3 protein: CASSFGLAGTYEQYF

D gene: TRBD2
clone size: many
J gene: TRBJ2-1
V gene: TRBV20-1
CDR3 DNA: TGCAGTGCTAGGGATACCGGGACTAGTATTCACAATGAGCAGTTCTTC
CDR3 protein: CSARDTGTSIHNEQFF

D gene: TRBD2
clone size: few
J gene: TRBJ2-7
V gene: TRBV9
CDR3 DNA: TGTGCCAGCAGCGTAGCGGGGGGGGCTAGATCGAACGAGCAGTACTTC
CDR3 protein: CASSVAGGARSNEQYF

D gene: .
clone size: .
J gene: TRBJ1-2
V gene: TRBV5-1
CDR3 DNA: TGCGCCAGCAGCGTACGGGTCTCCGCCCCCCTACTCTATGGCTACACCTTC
CDR3 protein: CASSVRVSAPLLYGYTF

D gene: .
clone size: few
J gene: TRBJ2-5
V gene: TRBV11-1
CDR3 DNA: TGTGCCAGCAGCTTACGAAGACAGGGGCTAGCGGAGAGGAAGTACCAAGAGACCCAGTACTTC
CDR3 protein: CASSLRRQGLAERKYQETQYF

D gene: .
clone size: .
J gene: TRBJ1-4
V gene: TRBV18
CDR3 DNA: TGTGCCAGCTCACCCGGGACGTTCGGTGAAAAACTGTTTTTT
CDR3 protein: CASSPGTFGEKLFF

D gene: .
clone size: .
J gene: TRBJ2-7
V gene: TRBV5-1
CDR3 DNA: TGCGCCAGCAGCCCGGGACTGGATAGGCCCTACGAGCAGTACTTC
CDR3 protein: CASSPGLDRPYEQYF

D gene: .
clone size: .
J gene: TRBJ1-5
V gene: TRBV3-1
CDR3 DNA: TGTGCCAGCAGCCAGGGGGCGGGAGTGTTCGGTCAGCCCCAGCATTTT
CDR3 protein: CASSQGAGVFGQPQHF

D gene: .
clone size: .
J gene: TRBJ2-1
V gene: TRBV7-6
CDR3 DNA: TGTGCCAGCGCCAAAAACTACAATGAGCAGTTCTTC
CDR3 protein: CASAKNYNEQFF

D gene: TRBD1
clone size: .
J gene: TRBJ2-7
V gene: TRBV29-1
CDR3 DNA: TGCAGCGTTGCCCGGCAGGGGGTCCACGAGCAGTACTTC
CDR3 protein: CSVARQGVHEQYF

D gene: TRBD1
clone size: .
J gene: TRBJ2-6
V gene: TRBV5-1
CDR3 DNA: TGCGCCAGCAGCCCAGGGGGCTCATCGATCTCTGGGGCCAACGTCCTGACTTTC
CDR3 protein: CASSPGGSSISGANVLTF

D gene: TRBD1
clone size: few
J gene: TRBJ1-2
V gene: TRBV11-2
CDR3 DNA: TGTGCCAGCAGCTTAGACGCGACAGGGTTCTCCACTCACTCCGGCTACACCTTC
CDR3 protein: CASSLDATGFSTHSGYTF

D gene: TRBD1
clone size: many
J gene: TRBJ1-1
V gene: TRBV5-1
CDR3 DNA: TGCGCCAGCAGCTCCAACAGGGGAAACATCCAGGCGAGTGAAGCTTTCTTT
CDR3 protein: CASSSNRGNIQASEAFF

D gene: .
clone size: many
J gene: TRBJ1-2
V gene: TRBV3-1
CDR3 DNA: TGTGCCAGCAGCCCCGGTCTCTATGGCTACACCTTC
CDR3 protein: CASSPGLYGYTF

D gene: TRBD2
clone size: .
J gene: TRBJ2-7
V gene: TRBV3-1
CDR3 DNA: TGTGCCAGCAGCCCGGGACTAGTAGGCTACGAGCAGTACTTC
CDR3 protein: CASSPGLVGYEQYF

D gene: TRBD2
clone size: .
J gene: TRBJ2-7
V gene: TRBV28
CDR3 DNA: TGTGCCAGCAGGTCCGGGACTAGCGGTTACGAGCAGTACTTC
CDR3 protein: CASRSGTSGYEQYF

D gene: TRBD2
clone size: .
J gene: TRBJ2-1
V gene: TRBV15
CDR3 DNA: TGTGCCACCAGCAGAGGCTCTTTTAGAGCGGGAGGGCCGGATGAGCAGTTCTTC
CDR3 protein: CATSRGSFRAGGPDEQFF

D gene: .
clone size: .
J gene: TRBJ2-7
V gene: TRBV4-1
CDR3 DNA: TGCGCCAGCAGCCAAGTCGGCACCTACGAGCAGTACTTC
CDR3 protein: CASSQVGTYEQYF

D gene: TRBD2
clone size: many
J gene: TRBJ2-7
V gene: TRBV12-3/TRBV12-4
CDR3 DNA: TGTGCCAGCAGTCCTAGCGGGAGGGGTTACGAGCAGTACTTC
CDR3 protein: CASSPSGRGYEQYF

D gene: TRBD2
clone size: .
J gene: TRBJ2-7
V gene: TRBV12-3/TRBV12-4
CDR3 DNA: TGTGCCAGCAGTTGGGGGGGAGGCCACGAGCAGTACTTC
CDR3 protein: CASSWGGGHEQYF

D gene: .
clone size: .
J gene: TRBJ2-2
V gene: TRBV4-1
CDR3 DNA: TGCGCCAGCAGCCAAGGCCAAGCTACCGGGGAGCTGTTTTTT
CDR3 protein: CASSQGQATGELFF

D gene: TRBD2
clone size: .
J gene: TRBJ2-1
V gene: TRBV3-1
CDR3 DNA: TGTGCCAGCTGTTTAGAGGGACTAGCGGGGGGTACAGGGCGAAATGAGCAGTTCTTC
CDR3 protein: CASCLEGLAGGTGRNEQFF

D gene: TRBD2
clone size: .
J gene: TRBJ2-7
V gene: TRBV12-3/TRBV12-4
CDR3 DNA: TGTGCCAGCAGTTTCGGGGGGACGGGGTCCAACGAGCAGTACTTC
CDR3 protein: CASSFGGTGSNEQYF

D gene: .
clone size: few
J gene: TRBJ2-7
V gene: TRBV7-6
CDR3 DNA: TGTGCCAGCAGCTTGTTTACAGGGAACGAGCAGTACTTC
CDR3 protein: CASSLFTGNEQYF

D gene: TRBD1
clone size: .
J gene: TRBJ2-7
V gene: TRBV7-9
CDR3 DNA: TGTGCCAGCAGCTTCTGGGACAGGACCCCCTACGAGCAGTACTTC
CDR3 protein: CASSFWDRTPYEQYF

D gene: TRBD2
clone size: few
J gene: TRBJ2-5
V gene: TRBV4-1
CDR3 DNA: TGCGCCAGCAGCCAAGATCTGTCGAGCGGGAGGCTCGGGGGAGAGACCCAGTACTTC
CDR3 protein: CASSQDLSSGRLGGETQYF

D gene: .
clone size: .
J gene: TRBJ2-4
V gene: TRBV6-2/TRBV6-3
CDR3 DNA: TGTGCCAGCAGTCCCCTCTTCGCGGAGCAGTGTGCTAATCTAGCCAAAAACATTCAGTACTTC
CDR3 protein: CASSPLFAEQCANLAKNIQYF

D gene: TRBD2
clone size: few
J gene: TRBJ2-1
V gene: TRBV20-1
CDR3 DNA: TGCAGTGCAGGACTAGCGGGAGTCGCGAGGAATGAGCAGTTCTTC
CDR3 protein: CSAGLAGVARNEQFF

D gene: TRBD2
clone size: few
J gene: TRBJ2-1
V gene: TRBV6-5
CDR3 DNA: TGTGCCAGCAGTTACTCGATACCGGGAGGGCCGCTAAGCAATGAGCAGTTCTTC
CDR3 protein: CASSYSIPGGPLSNEQFF